This T cell receptor (beta chain) was identified during a study of response to subunit inactivated influenza vaccine. TCRdb used MiXCR to reprocess the RT-PCR reads, holding one entry per CDR3 protein. The sample contains a few hundred thousand distinct CDR3 sequences, about 20% of which appear only once. Study-wide findings and caveats: Every seasonal influenza vaccination brings in few new T cells, the authors suggested.

Deletions cut 3 bases from V and 0 bases from J, with 8 bases between. The CDR3 loop spans 13 amino acids. Germline assignment: CDR1 SQVTM and CDR2 ANQGSEA. In this sample, this clonotype turned up a few times. The antigen remains unidentified. The sample was PBMCs from blood, taken 21 months after vaccination. This receptor was taken from a man between 45 and 75 years old who received an inactivated influenza vaccine. The rearrangement links TRBV29-1 to TRBJ1-1; D is perhaps TRBD1 (6 bases). CDR3 sequence (DNA): TGCAGCGTTGATGACAGGATGAACACTGAAGCTTTCTTT. Translating gives CSVDDRMNTEAFF.